The 29 T cell receptor beta chains presented below share a single source sample, sequenced in a study of OX40 agonist ivuxolimab in advanced cancers. The protocol was immunoSEQ multiplex PCR, while the TCRdb copy is restricted to in-frame clones and leaves out a portion. The table lists about 67,000 clones, over 70% of them singletons, with around 4% in the top ten. The material sequenced was CD4+ or CD8+ T cells sorted from blood, taken in a trial of the OX40 agonist ivuxolimab. Receptors were obtained from an adult with an advanced solid tumor such as melanoma, head and neck, liver or kidney cancer.

CDR3: CASSPIIQGDIQYF. The CDR3 coding sequence is TGTGCCAGCAGTCCGATTATACAGGGGGACATTCAGTACTTC. This rearrangement joins TRBV6-6 to TRBJ2-4, with 8 bases lining up with TRBD1. Germline CDR1 is MNHNY and CDR2 is SVGAGI (reference sequence). The CDR3 is made up of 14 amino acids. J lost 8 bases, V lost 5 bases, and 8 bases had no gene match.

The rearrangement uses TRBV5-1 and TRBJ2-7, with 9 bases lining up with TRBD1. The CDR3 is 16 amino acids. Trimming removed 4 bases from V and 2 bases from J; junction bases left unmatched: 10. CDR1 and CDR2 from the germline V gene are SGHRS and YFSETQ. The CDR3 is CASSVDHRDRAYEQYF. In DNA form, the CDR3 reads TGCGCCAGCAGCGTAGACCACCGGGACAGGGCCTACGAGCAGTACTTC.

The chain employs TRBV18 and TRBJ1-4, with a possible D match to TRBD1 (5 bases). The length of the CDR3 is 17 residues. CDR1 KGHSH and CDR2 LQKENI come from the germline V gene. V was pared by 3 bases and J by 0 bases, with 14 bases between. The CDR3 DNA reads as TGTGCCAGCTCACCGACGTCGGGACTTCCAACTAATGAAAAACTGTTTTTT. Its protein product is CASSPTSGLPTNEKLFF.

The chain employs TRBV7-9 and TRBJ2-6; D gene uncertain. The V end was cut by 2 bases, the J end by 4 bases, with 6 bases between. Germline V gene sequence: CDR1 SEHNR, CDR2 FQNEAQ (reference sequence). This CDR3 has 14 residues. The CDR3, as DNA: TGTGCCAGCAGCTTAAGCGTAGGGGCCAACGTCCTGACTTTC. It yields the protein CASSLSVGANVLTF.

By its share, this clone is medium-sized. The V gene is TRBV19, the J gene TRBJ2-7, with TRBD1 matching 8 bases. CDR1 and CDR2 from the germline V gene are LNHDA and SQIVND (reference sequence). This CDR3 spans 13 amino acids. With V trimmed by 10 bases and J by 3 bases, 8 bases remained unmatched. CDR3 protein: CATRDRRYYEQYF. In DNA, the CDR3 is TGTGCCACTCGGGACAGGAGGTACTACGAGCAGTACTTC.

This chain uses TRBV5-6 with TRBJ1-4; 10 bases match TRBD1. The junction had 5 bases not matched to a gene; V was cut back by 4 bases and J by 5 bases. The CDR3 has 15 amino acids. CDR1 SGHDT and CDR2 YYEEEE come from the germline V gene. CDR3 nucleotide sequence: TGTGCCAGCAGCGCGGGACAGGGGCAAAATGAAAAACTGTTTTTT. Its translation is CASSAGQGQNEKLFF.

The chain is built from TRBV7-2 and TRBJ2-1; 8 nucleotides agree with TRBD2. The ends lost 6 bases at V and 10 bases at J; junction bases unmatched: 8. This CDR3 contains 13 residues. Germline V gene lookup returns CDR1 SGHTA and CDR2 FQGNSA. The CDR3 sequence is CASSRVLAGEQFF. The CDR3 DNA reads as TGTGCCAGCAGTCGAGTATTAGCGGGGGAGCAGTTCTTC.

This clone appeared many times. The chain is built from TRBV7-6 and TRBJ1-2, with D possibly TRBD1 on 5 matching bases. V dropped 3 bases and J dropped 6 bases, with 11 bases sitting between them. The germline V gene encodes CDR1 SGHVS and CDR2 FNYEAQ. The CDR3 is 13 amino acids. CDR3 sequence reads: CASSFWLGDGYTF. DNA of the CDR3: TGTGCCAGCAGCTTCTGGTTGGGGGATGGCTACACCTTC.

This rearrangement joins TRBV7-6 to TRBJ2-4, with a possible D match to TRBD1 (6 bases). Trimming pared 5 bases from V and 6 bases from J, leaving 17 bases between. CDR3 length equals 15 residues. From germline, CDR1 is SGHVS and CDR2 FNYEAQ. The CDR3 sequence: CASSPNTGNGNIQYF. DNA for the CDR3: TGTGCCAGCAGCCCGAATACAGGGAATGGAAACATTCAGTACTTC.

This chain uses TRBV19 with TRBJ1-5, with a tentative D call TRBD1 (5 bases). Trimming shortened V by 4 bases and J by 2 bases, and 15 bases separated the two germline ends. Germline V CDR1 and CDR2: LNHDA, SQIVND (reference sequence). The CDR3 runs to 16 residues. Here the CDR3 reads CASSTSGGYGNQPQHF. The CDR3 DNA follows: TGTGCCAGTAGTACTAGTGGGGGTTATGGCAATCAGCCCCAGCATTTT.

The chain uses TRBV28 and TRBJ1-4; 7 positions match TRBD1. The CDR3 loop spans 14 amino acids. From germline, CDR1 is MDHEN and CDR2 SYDVKM. J lost 5 bases, V lost 5 bases, and 5 bases had no gene match. The CDR3 here is CASSPGQKNEKLFF. The CDR3 nucleotides are TGTGCCAGCAGTCCGGGACAGAAAAATGAAAAACTGTTTTTT.

The chain recombines TRBV7-9 with TRBJ2-1; weak D call: TRBD1 (5 bases). Trimming left V 4 bases short and J 0 bases short, with 16 bases between. Germline V lookup: CDR1 SEHNR, CDR2 FQNEAQ (reference sequence). This CDR3 contains 17 residues. The CDR3 coding sequence is TGTGCCAGCAGCTCAGGACAAGACCTCCTCTCCTACAATGAGCAGTTCTTC. Residues: CASSSGQDLLSYNEQFF.

The CDR3, as DNA: TGTGCCAGCAATAAACAGGGGGCAAATCAGCCCCAGCATTTT. This sequence encodes CASNKQGANQPQHF. The chain is built from TRBV6-5 and TRBJ1-5, with 9 bases lining up with TRBD1. CDR3 length: 14 residues. Germline-derived CDR1 and CDR2 are MNHEY and SVGAGI. The J segment lost 4 bases and the V segment lost 7 bases, leaving 5 bases of the junction unmatched.

This clone turned up a few times. The genes are TRBV4-1 and TRBJ1-5; no definite D call. The V end lost 2 bases, the J end lost 1 base, and 9 bases lay between the germline ends. CDR3 length: 15 residues. The germline V gene has CDR1 MGHRA and CDR2 YSYEKL. The CDR3 loop is CASSQWMGSNQPQHF. The CDR3 DNA reads TGCGCCAGCAGCCAATGGATGGGCAGCAATCAGCCCCAGCATTTT.

The CDR3 spells CASSLVALGGNTIYF. CDR3 nucleotides: TGTGCCAGCAGCTTAGTGGCCCTCGGCGGAAACACCATATATTTT. The chain joins TRBV7-9 to TRBJ1-3; no definite D call. The CDR3 spans 15 residues. CDR1 is SEHNR and CDR2 is FQNEAQ in the germline V gene (reference sequence). V lost 1 base and J 4 bases, leaving 11 bases between the germline ends. The full variable domain, completed using reference TRBV7-9 and TRBJ1-3, is DTGVSQNPRHKITKRGQNVTFRCDPISEHNRLYWYRQTLGQGPEFLTYFQNEAQLEKSRLLSDRFSAERPKGSFSTLEIQRTEQGDSAMYLCASSLVALGGNTIYFGEGSWLTVV.

The chain employs TRBV4-1 and TRBJ2-1; D is possibly TRBD1 (5 bases). Trimming pared 4 bases from V and 7 bases from J, leaving 8 bases between. The V gene's germline CDR1 is MGHRA and CDR2 YSYEKL. The CDR3 contains 12 residues. CDR3 nucleotide sequence: TGCGCCAGCAGCCGGGGCGGAAATGAGCAGTTCTTC. Protein sequence: CASSRGGNEQFF.

The chain employs TRBV7-8 and TRBJ2-7; 11 bases are a match to TRBD2. The CDR3 contains 13 residues. CDR1 and CDR2 (germline): SGHVS, FQNEAQ. The V gene end was trimmed by 3 bases and the J gene end by 5 bases; junction bases not matched to a gene: 0. The CDR3 region is CASSFSGGDEQYF. The CDR3 nucleotides are TGTGCCAGCAGCTTTAGCGGGGGGGACGAGCAGTACTTC.

The CDR3, as DNA: TGTGCCAGCTCACCACTCGAAGGTCGGACTACGGCCAATGAGCAGTTCTTC. It codes for CASSPLEGRTTANEQFF. The chain carries TRBV18 and TRBJ2-1; the D gene is possibly TRBD2 (6 bases). V was pared by 1 base and J by 6 bases, with 19 bases between. This CDR3 is 17 amino acids long. Looked up from germline, CDR1 is KGHSH and CDR2 is LQKENI.

V gene TRBV7-2 combines with J gene TRBJ2-2, with no clear D. The CDR3 is made up of 16 amino acids. The V end lost 5 bases, the J end lost 0 bases, and 13 bases lay between the germline ends. Germline loops: CDR1 SGHTA, CDR2 FQGNSA. The CDR3 sequence is CASSMRGRTNTGELFF. The CDR3 region has the DNA TGTGCCAGCAGCATGCGAGGACGGACGAACACCGGGGAGCTGTTTTTT.

This clone is a singleton in its sample. The chain uses TRBV7-8 and TRBJ1-5; no definite D call. Germline V gene lookup returns CDR1 SGHVS and CDR2 FQNEAQ. The CDR3 has 14 amino acids. Trimming pared 6 bases from V and 4 bases from J, leaving 13 bases between. CDR3 sequence: CASRHTDINQPQHF. CDR3 nucleotides: TGTGCCAGCAGACATACAGATATTAATCAGCCCCAGCATTTT. Variable domain in full (rest from reference TRBV7-8 and TRBJ1-5): GAGVSQSPRYKVAKRGQDVALRCDPISGHVSLFWYQQALGQGPEFLTYFQNEAQLDKSGLPSDRFFAERPEGSVSTLKIQRTQQEDSAVYLCASRHTDINQPQHFGDGTRLSIL.

This chain joins TRBV28 and TRBJ2-3; 7 bases align to TRBD2. Germline lookup yields CDR1 MDHEN and CDR2 SYDVKM. The CDR3 loop spans 15 amino acids. Trimming took 6 bases from V and 3 from J; bases not matched to a gene: 9. This CDR3 reads CASSSAPRGTDTQYF. The DNA of the CDR3 is TGTGCCAGCAGCTCAGCCCCGCGGGGGACAGATACGCAGTATTTT.

The chain couples TRBV28 to TRBJ1-2; a possible D gene is TRBD1 (6 bases). This CDR3 region has 13 residues. The V gene lost 4 bases and the J gene lost 6 bases, with 12 bases spanning the gap. The germline V gene encodes CDR1 MDHEN and CDR2 SYDVKM. CDR3 sequence reads: CASSSTGLNGYTF. The CDR3 nucleotides are TGTGCCAGCAGTTCCACAGGGCTGAATGGCTACACCTTC.

The CDR3 sequence: CSVVSGASYEQYF. DNA of the CDR3: TGCAGCGTCGTTAGCGGGGCCTCCTACGAGCAGTACTTC. This chain connects TRBV29-1 to TRBJ2-7, with 8 nucleotides matching TRBD2. The junction had 4 bases not matched to a gene; V was cut back by 6 bases and J by 0 bases. This CDR3 has 13 residues. The germline gives CDR1 SQVTM, CDR2 ANQGSEA.

The chain carries TRBV4-1 and TRBJ2-6; D is ambiguous. The CDR3 runs to 17 residues. The V and J ends lost 0 bases and 0 bases respectively, with 9 bases between them. Germline loops: CDR1 MGHRA, CDR2 YSYEKL. The CDR3 region has the DNA TGCGCCAGCAGCCAAGATTGGCAGAGCTCTGGGGCCAACGTCCTGACTTTC. As protein: CASSQDWQSSGANVLTF.

V and J are TRBV18 and TRBJ2-2; 7 nucleotides align to TRBD1. V was clipped by 0 bases and J by 6 bases; unmatched bases: 4. The CDR3 runs 15 residues. CDR1 KGHSH and CDR2 LQKENI come from the germline V gene. CDR3 sequence reads: CASSPPQGSAGELFF. CDR3 sequence (DNA): TGTGCCAGCTCACCACCACAGGGGTCGGCCGGGGAGCTGTTTTTT.

The chain has TRBV28 and TRBJ1-5; 12 nucleotides agree with TRBD1. The trim removed 1 base at V and 3 bases at J, leaving 10 bases unmatched. Germline V lookup: CDR1 MDHEN, CDR2 SYDVKM. The CDR3 is made up of 19 amino acids. In DNA, the CDR3 is TGTGCCAGCAGTTTATCGTCCGGGACAGGGGGCCCTTTCAATCAGCCCCAGCATTTT. Its translation: CASSLSSGTGGPFNQPQHF.

By frequency in the sample, this clone is medium-sized. The V and J genes are TRBV4-2 and TRBJ1-2; 8 positions agree with TRBD1. CDR1 is LGHNA, CDR2 YNFKEQ, per germline. The CDR3 is 16 residues long. After removal of 1 base from V and 4 bases from J, the junction contained 8 bases not matched to a gene. CDR3 coding DNA: TGTGCCAGCAGCCAAGGGAATGCAGGGGGCGGCTATGGCTACACCTTC. Translation gives CASSQGNAGGGYGYTF.

In this sample, this clone turned up once. The chain has TRBV7-3 and TRBJ1-6, with a tentative D call TRBD1 (6 bases). Per the germline V gene, CDR1 is SGHTA and CDR2 is FQGTGA. V lost 4 bases to trimming and J lost 6 bases, with 10 bases between them. CDR3 length: 14 residues. This chain's CDR3 is CASSSGQFNSPLHF. In DNA, the CDR3 is TGTGCCAGCAGCTCTGGACAGTTTAATTCACCCCTCCACTTT.

The rearrangement uses TRBV5-8 and TRBJ1-3; D not certain. CDR1 is SGHTS and CDR2 is YDEGEE in the germline V gene. Trimming took off 0 bases at V and 2 bases at J, with 6 bases between the two ends. CDR3 length: 14 residues. CDR3 region: CASSLGGTGNTIYF. CDR3 coding DNA: TGTGCCAGCAGCTTGGGAGGAACTGGAAACACCATATATTTT.